A selection of T cell receptor beta chains follows, all from one sample in a study of OX40 agonist ivuxolimab in advanced cancers. TCRdb's copy holds only in-frame clones and misses some; the assay was immunoSEQ multiplex PCR. The repertoire has approximately 67,000 clones, just over 90% of them found once; the top ten carry 4.5% to 7.5%. The sample consisted of CD4+ or CD8+ T cells sorted from blood, taken in a trial of the OX40 agonist ivuxolimab. Receptors originate from an adult with an advanced solid tumor such as melanoma, head and neck, liver or kidney cancer. Both conserved end residues are trimmed from each CDR3. The listing skips clone size in some rows; elsewhere it reads once, few, many or a size class.

v_call,clone_size,j_call,cdr3_length,cdr3_aa
TRBV14,.,TRBJ1-3,14,ASSQVGGFSGNTIY
TRBV27,.,TRBJ2-7,12,ASSPYSGAYEQY
TRBV19,.,TRBJ2-1,13,ASSILGQGINEQF
TRBV7-9,few,TRBJ2-7,11,ASSLAWGDEQY
TRBV18,.,TRBJ1-2,11,ASSPYGRPGYT
TRBV28,.,TRBJ2-3,12,AGRSTQPSDTQY
TRBV4-2,.,TRBJ1-5,13,ASSQEGSVGQPQH
TRBV6-5,.,TRBJ2-7,11,ASSPRDPYEQY
TRBV19,medium-sized,TRBJ2-7,12,ASSIRDGYNEQY
TRBV9,.,TRBJ2-2,13,ASSVLAEQTGELF
TRBV7-8,.,TRBJ2-2,13,ASSPERGTTGELF
TRBV6-6,.,TRBJ2-1,11,ASSPSSYNEQF
TRBV7-9,.,TRBJ1-5,11,ASQRDANQPQH
TRBV2,.,TRBJ1-1,11,ASRRGVDTEAF
TRBV19,.,TRBJ1-5,13,ASSIAGGSNQPQH
TRBV27,.,TRBJ1-6,13,ASSSETGWGSPLH
TRBV4-2,.,TRBJ1-4,14,ASSQEVRQHNEKLF
TRBV6-5,.,TRBJ2-5,13,ASSYSVEDRETQY
TRBV11-2,.,TRBJ2-1,14,ASSSPSGSVYNEQF
TRBV28,once,TRBJ2-4,13,ASSFERLAKNIQY
TRBV11-2,.,TRBJ2-1,11,ASSVEGPNEQF
TRBV27,.,TRBJ2-1,12,ASSLSWGANEQF
TRBV27,.,TRBJ1-5,13,ASSWGSGGNQPQH
TRBV18,.,TRBJ2-3,11,ASSPPRENTQY
TRBV7-2,.,TRBJ1-4,10,ASRGQGEKLF
TRBV6-1,.,TRBJ1-5,9,ASGTPQPQH
TRBV5-4,.,TRBJ1-4,13,ASSLSSSFNEKLF
TRBV27,.,TRBJ1-3,13,ASSLQGPSGNTIY
TRBV7-3,.,TRBJ1-1,12,ASSPGTDNTEAF
TRBV9,.,TRBJ2-1,10,ASSVGGDEQF
TRBV19,once,TRBJ1-4,17,ASSTLGQDFGLANEKLF
TRBV29-1,.,TRBJ2-7,11,SVRIGLVYEQY
TRBV6-1,.,TRBJ1-1,13,ASSPRFPPSLEAF
TRBV19,.,TRBJ2-2,15,ASSPFVSGAYTGELF
TRBV27,.,TRBJ1-2,13,ASSLSRGLNYGYT
TRBV9,.,TRBJ2-1,14,ASSVGGVAIPNEQF
TRBV21-1,.,TRBJ2-5,13,ASSIDKQGGETQY
TRBV28,.,TRBJ1-2,11,ASSPLDNYGYT
TRBV30,.,TRBJ2-1,12,AWSVQTPLEEQF
TRBV6-4,.,TRBJ2-1,13,ASSILAGPYNEQF
TRBV9,.,TRBJ1-2,14,ASSRGAVRVFRGYT
TRBV5-1,.,TRBJ1-5,12,ASSIGTGTQPQH
TRBV29-1,.,TRBJ2-7,11,SVEWGAPYEQY
TRBV9,.,TRBJ2-4,13,ASSVAWGPKNIQY
TRBV4-3,.,TRBJ2-7,13,ASSPGGQGAYEQY
TRBV2,.,TRBJ2-3,15,ASSESYGTRVTDTQY
TRBV7-9,.,TRBJ2-1,12,ASSFTISYNEQF
TRBV7-8,.,TRBJ1-2,11,ASSLVGANGYT
TRBV19,.,TRBJ2-4,15,ASSPSRGPRVNGIQY
TRBV6-6,.,TRBJ1-2,12,ASSYTGGGYGYT
TRBV29-1,.,TRBJ2-7,12,SVETTGGTYEQY
TRBV15,.,TRBJ1-2,13,ATSRPPTESGGYT
TRBV7-9,.,TRBJ2-1,15,ASSLTWTGGNYNEQF
TRBV4-3,.,TRBJ1-5,15,ASSQDQVRGLNQPQH
TRBV10-3,.,TRBJ1-2,15,AISDFGSSPGGDGYT
TRBV6-6,.,TRBJ2-7,12,ASSLGVKAYEQY
TRBV7-8,.,TRBJ1-5,15,ASSPEDSYYSNQPQH